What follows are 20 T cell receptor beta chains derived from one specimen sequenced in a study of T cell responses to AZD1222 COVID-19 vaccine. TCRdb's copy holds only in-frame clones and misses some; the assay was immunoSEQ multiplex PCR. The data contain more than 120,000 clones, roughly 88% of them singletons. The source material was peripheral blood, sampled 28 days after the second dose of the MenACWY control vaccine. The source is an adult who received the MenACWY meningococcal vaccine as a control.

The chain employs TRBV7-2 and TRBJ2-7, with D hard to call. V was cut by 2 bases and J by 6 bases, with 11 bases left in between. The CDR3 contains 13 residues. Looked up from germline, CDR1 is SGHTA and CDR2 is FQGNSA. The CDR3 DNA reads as TGTGCCAGCAGCTTAACCCTTGGGCTCGAGCAGTACTTC. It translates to CASSLTLGLEQYF. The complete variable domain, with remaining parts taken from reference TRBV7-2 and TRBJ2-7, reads GAGVSQSPSNKVTEKGKDVELRCDPISGHTALYWYRQSLGQGLEFLIYFQGNSAPDKSGLPSDRFSAERTGGSVSTLTIQRTQQEDSAVYLCASSLTLGLEQYFGPGTRLTVT.

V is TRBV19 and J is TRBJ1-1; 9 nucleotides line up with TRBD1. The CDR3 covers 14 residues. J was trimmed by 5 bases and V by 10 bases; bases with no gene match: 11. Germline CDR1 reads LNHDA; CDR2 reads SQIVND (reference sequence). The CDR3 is CATFENRGLTEAFF. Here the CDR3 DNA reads TGTGCCACTTTTGAGAACAGGGGGCTTACTGAAGCTTTCTTT.

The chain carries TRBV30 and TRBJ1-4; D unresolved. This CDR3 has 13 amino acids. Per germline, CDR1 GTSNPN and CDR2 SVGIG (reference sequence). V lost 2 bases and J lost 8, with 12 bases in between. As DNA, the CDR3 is TGTGCCTGGAGTACGGGGTTAGGGGAAAAACTGTTTTTT. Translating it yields CAWSTGLGEKLFF.

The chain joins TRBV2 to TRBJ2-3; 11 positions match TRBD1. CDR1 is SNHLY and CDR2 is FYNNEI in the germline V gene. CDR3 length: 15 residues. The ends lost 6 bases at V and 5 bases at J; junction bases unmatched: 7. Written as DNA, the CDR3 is TGTGCCAGCAGCGCCTTCGGGACAGGGGGAGATACGCAGTATTTT. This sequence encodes CASSAFGTGGDTQYF.

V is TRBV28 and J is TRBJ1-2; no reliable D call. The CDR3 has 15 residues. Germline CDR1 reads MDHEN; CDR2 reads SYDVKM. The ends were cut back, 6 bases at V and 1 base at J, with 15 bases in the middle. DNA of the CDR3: TGTGCCAGCAGCCTTAGACCGCCGGATAACTATGGCTACACCTTC. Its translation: CASSLRPPDNYGYTF.

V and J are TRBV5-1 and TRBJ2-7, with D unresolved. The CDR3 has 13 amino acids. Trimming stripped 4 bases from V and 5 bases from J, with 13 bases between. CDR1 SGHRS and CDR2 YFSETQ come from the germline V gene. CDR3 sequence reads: CASSDQSADEQYF. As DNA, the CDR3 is TGCGCCAGCAGCGACCAGTCAGCAGACGAGCAGTACTTC.

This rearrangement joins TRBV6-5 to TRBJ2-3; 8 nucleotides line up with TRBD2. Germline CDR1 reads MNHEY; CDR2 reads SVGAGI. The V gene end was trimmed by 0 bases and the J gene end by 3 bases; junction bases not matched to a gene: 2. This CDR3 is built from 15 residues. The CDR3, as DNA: TGTGCCAGCAGTTACTCGGGACTAGAGACAGATACGCAGTATTTT. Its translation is CASSYSGLETDTQYF.

The CDR3 spells CASSLGLAAEQYF. CDR3 nucleotides: TGTGCCAGCAGCTTGGGACTAGCGGCCGAGCAGTACTTC. The chain combines TRBV28 with TRBJ2-7, with 11 bases fitting TRBD2. V lost 6 bases and J lost 6; bases outside the gene matches: 4. CDR3 length: 13 residues. Per germline, CDR1 MDHEN and CDR2 SYDVKM.

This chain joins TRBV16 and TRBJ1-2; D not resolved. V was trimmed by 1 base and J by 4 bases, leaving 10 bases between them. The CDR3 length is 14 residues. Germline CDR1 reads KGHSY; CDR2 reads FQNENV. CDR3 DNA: TGTGCCAGCAGCCAATTTCAAGAGGTCTATGGCTACACCTTC. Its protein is CASSQFQEVYGYTF. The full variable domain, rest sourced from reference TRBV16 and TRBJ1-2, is GEEVAQTPKHLVRGEGQKAKLYCAPIKGHSYVFWYQQVLKNEFKFLISFQNENVFDETGMPKERFSAKCLPNSPCSLEIQATKLEDSAVYFCASSQFQEVYGYTFGSGTRLTVV.

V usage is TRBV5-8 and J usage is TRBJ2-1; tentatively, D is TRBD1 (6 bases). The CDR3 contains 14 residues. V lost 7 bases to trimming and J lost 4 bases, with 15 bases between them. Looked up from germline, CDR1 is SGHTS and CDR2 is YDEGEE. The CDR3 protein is CASHQGRSYNEQFF. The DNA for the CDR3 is TGTGCCAGCCACCAGGGGCGCTCTTACAATGAGCAGTTCTTC.

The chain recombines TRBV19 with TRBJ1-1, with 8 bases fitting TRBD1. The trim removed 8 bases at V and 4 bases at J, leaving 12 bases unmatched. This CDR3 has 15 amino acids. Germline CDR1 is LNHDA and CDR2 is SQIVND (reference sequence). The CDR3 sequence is CASELSQGASTEAFF. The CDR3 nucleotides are TGTGCCAGTGAACTAAGTCAGGGGGCGAGCACTGAAGCTTTCTTT.

CDR3 in DNA: TGTGCCAGCAGCTTACGGACGAGCTCCTACAATGAGCAGTTCTTC. It codes for CASSLRTSSYNEQFF. The chain combines TRBV7-3 with TRBJ2-1; no definite D call. Germline V gives CDR1 SGHTA, CDR2 FQGTGA. Trimming left V 2 bases short and J 0 bases short, with 8 bases between. The CDR3 sequence is 15 residues long.

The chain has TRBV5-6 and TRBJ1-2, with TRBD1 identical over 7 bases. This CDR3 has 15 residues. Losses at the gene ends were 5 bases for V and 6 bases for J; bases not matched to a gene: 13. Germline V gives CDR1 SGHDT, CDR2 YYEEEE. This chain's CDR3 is CASSPSTGSGDGYTF. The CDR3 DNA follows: TGTGCCAGCAGTCCCTCGACAGGGAGCGGGGATGGCTACACCTTC.

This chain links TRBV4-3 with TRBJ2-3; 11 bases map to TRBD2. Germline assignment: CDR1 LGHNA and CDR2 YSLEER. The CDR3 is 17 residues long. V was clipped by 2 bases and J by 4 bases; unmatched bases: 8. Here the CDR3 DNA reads TGCGCCAGCAGCCAAACTACTAGCGGGAGTCGGGCAGATACGCAGTATTTT. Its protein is CASSQTTSGSRADTQYF.

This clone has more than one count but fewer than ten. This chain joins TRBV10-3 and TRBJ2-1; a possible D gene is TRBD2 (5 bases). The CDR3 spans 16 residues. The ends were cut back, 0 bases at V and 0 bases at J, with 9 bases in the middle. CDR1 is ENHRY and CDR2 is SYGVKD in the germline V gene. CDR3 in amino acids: CAISESNSASYNEQFF. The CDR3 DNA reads TGTGCCATCAGTGAGTCGAATAGCGCCTCCTACAATGAGCAGTTCTTC.

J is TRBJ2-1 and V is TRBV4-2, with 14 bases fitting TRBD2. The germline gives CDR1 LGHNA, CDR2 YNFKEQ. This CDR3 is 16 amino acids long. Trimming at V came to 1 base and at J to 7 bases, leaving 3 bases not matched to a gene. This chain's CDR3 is CASSQVGTSGGNEQFF. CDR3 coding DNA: TGTGCCAGCAGCCAAGTTGGGACTAGCGGGGGTAATGAGCAGTTCTTC.

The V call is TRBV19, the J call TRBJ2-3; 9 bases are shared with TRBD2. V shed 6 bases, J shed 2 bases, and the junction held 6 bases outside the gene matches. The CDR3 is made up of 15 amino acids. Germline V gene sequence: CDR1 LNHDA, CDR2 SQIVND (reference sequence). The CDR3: CASSPAGGDTDTQYF. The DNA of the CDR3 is TGTGCCAGTAGCCCAGCGGGGGGAGACACAGATACGCAGTATTTT.

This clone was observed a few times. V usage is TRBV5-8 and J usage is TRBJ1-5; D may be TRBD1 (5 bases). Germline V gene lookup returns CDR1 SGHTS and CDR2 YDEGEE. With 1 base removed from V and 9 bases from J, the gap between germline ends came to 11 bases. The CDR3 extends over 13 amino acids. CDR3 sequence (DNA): TGTGCCAGCAGCTTGAGGGTCGGGGGGCCCCAGCATTTT. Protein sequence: CASSLRVGGPQHF.

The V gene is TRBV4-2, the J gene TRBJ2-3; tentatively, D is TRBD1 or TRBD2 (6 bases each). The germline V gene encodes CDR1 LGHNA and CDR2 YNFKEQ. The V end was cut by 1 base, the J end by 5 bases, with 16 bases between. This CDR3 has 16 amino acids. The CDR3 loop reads CASSQGTGEGGDTQYF. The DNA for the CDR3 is TGTGCCAGCAGCCAAGGGACGGGGGAAGGGGGAGATACGCAGTATTTT.

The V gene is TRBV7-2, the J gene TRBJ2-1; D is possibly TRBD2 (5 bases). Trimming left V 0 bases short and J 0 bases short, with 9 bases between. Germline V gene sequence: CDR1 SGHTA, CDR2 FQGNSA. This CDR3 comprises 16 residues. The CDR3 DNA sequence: TGTGCCAGCAGCTTAGCGGCGGGCAGCTCCTACAATGAGCAGTTCTTC. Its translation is CASSLAAGSSYNEQFF.